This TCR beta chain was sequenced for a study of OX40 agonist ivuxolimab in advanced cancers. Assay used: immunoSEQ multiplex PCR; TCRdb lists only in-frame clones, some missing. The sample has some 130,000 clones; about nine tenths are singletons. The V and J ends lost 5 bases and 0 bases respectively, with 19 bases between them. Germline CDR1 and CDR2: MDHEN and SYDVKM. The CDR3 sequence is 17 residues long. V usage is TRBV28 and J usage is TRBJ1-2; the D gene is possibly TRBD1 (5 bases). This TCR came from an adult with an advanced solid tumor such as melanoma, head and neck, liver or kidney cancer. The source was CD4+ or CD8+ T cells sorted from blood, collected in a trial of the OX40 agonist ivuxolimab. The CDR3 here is CASSPRPGRVANYGYTF. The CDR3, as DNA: TGTGCCAGCAGTCCGCGGCCCGGCAGGGTGGCTAACTATGGCTACACCTTC.